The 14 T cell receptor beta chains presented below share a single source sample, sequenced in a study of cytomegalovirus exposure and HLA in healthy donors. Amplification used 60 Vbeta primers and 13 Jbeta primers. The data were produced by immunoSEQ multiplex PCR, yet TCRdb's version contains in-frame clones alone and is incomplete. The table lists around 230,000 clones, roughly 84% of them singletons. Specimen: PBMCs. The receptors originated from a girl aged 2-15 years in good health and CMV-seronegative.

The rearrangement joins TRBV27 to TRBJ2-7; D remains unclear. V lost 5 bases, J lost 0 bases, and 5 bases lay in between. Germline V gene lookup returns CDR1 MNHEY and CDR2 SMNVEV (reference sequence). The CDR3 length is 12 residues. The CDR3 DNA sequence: TGTGCCAGCAGTCCCATCTCCTACGAGCAGTACTTC. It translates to CASSPISYEQYF.

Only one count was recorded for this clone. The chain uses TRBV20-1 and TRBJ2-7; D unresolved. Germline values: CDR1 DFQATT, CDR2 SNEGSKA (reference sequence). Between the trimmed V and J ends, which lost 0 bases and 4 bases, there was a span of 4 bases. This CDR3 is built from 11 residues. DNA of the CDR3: TGCAGTGCTAGAGACCTTTACGAGCAGTACTTC. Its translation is CSARDLYEQYF.

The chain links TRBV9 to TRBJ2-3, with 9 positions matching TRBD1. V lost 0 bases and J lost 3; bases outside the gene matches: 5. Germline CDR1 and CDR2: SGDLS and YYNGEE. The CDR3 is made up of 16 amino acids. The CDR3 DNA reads TGTGCCAGCAGCGTAGGGTTGGGACAGGGTACAGATACGCAGTATTTT. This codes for CASSVGLGQGTDTQYF.

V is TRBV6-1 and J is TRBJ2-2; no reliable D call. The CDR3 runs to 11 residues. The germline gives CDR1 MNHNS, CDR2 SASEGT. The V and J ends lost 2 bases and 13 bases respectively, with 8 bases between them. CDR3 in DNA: TGTGCCAGCAGTGAACTCTTCCCGCTGTTTTTT. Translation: CASSELFPLFF.

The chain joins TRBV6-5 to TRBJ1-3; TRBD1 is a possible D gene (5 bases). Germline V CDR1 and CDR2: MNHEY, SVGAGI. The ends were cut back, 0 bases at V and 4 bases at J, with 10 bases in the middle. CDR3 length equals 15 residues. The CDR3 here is CASSYSTTVGNTIYF. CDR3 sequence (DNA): TGTGCCAGCAGTTACTCTACGACAGTCGGAAACACCATATATTTT.

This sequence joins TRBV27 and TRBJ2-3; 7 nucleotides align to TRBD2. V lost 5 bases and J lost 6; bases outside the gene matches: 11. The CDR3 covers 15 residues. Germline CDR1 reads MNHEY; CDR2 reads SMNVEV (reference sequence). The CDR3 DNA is TGTGCCAGCAGTCTCCTCCCCGGGGGGTTCGATACGCAGTATTTT. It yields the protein CASSLLPGGFDTQYF.

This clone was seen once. Here the CDR3 DNA reads TGTGCCAGCAGCCCCAACTACAAAAGTCTCTATGGCTACACCTTC. Translated: CASSPNYKSLYGYTF. V gene TRBV13 combines with J gene TRBJ1-2; D gene ambiguous. Germline values: CDR1 PRHDT, CDR2 FYEKMQ (reference sequence). The CDR3 is 15 residues long. The V end was cut by 5 bases, the J end by 4 bases, with 17 bases between.

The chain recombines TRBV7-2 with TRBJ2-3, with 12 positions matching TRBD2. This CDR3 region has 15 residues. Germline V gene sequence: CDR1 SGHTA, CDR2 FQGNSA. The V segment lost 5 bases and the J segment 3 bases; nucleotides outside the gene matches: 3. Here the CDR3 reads CASSRLAGVTDTQYF. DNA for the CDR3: TGTGCCAGCAGCCGACTAGCGGGAGTGACAGATACGCAGTATTTT. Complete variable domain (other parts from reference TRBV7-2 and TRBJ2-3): GAGVSQSPSNKVTEKGKDVELRCDPISGHTALYWYRQSLGQGLEFLIYFQGNSAPDKSGLPSDRFSAERTGGSVSTLTIQRTQQEDSAVYLCASSRLAGVTDTQYFGPGTRLTVL.

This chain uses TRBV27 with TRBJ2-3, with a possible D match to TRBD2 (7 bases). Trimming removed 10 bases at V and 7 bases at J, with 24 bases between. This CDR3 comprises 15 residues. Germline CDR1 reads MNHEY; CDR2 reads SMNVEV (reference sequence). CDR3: CATTARAGADHTQYF. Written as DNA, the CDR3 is TGTGCCACAACCGCGAGGGCGGGGGCCGACCATACGCAGTATTTT.

The CDR3 here is CASSSPRGSNQPQHF. The CDR3 DNA follows: TGTGCCAGCAGTTCTCCCAGGGGCTCTAATCAGCCCCAGCATTTT. This chain connects TRBV6-6 to TRBJ1-5; perhaps TRBD1 as D (6 bases). The ends were cut back, 4 bases at V and 4 bases at J, with 14 bases in the middle. Germline CDR1 MNHNY, CDR2 SVGAGI (reference sequence). This CDR3 region has 15 residues.

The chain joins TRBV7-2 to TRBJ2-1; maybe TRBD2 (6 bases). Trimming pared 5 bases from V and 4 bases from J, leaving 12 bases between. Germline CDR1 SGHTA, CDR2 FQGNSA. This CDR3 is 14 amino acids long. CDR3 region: CASSPGRGYNEQFF. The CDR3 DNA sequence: TGTGCCAGCAGCCCTGGGCGGGGATACAATGAGCAGTTCTTC.

The CDR3 DNA is TGCAGCGCATCGGGACAGGTCACAGATACGCAGTATTTT. Amino acid sequence: CSASGQVTDTQYF. This chain links TRBV29-1 with TRBJ2-3; 8 nucleotides line up with TRBD1. The CDR3 totals 13 residues. Germline values: CDR1 SQVTM, CDR2 ANQGSEA. Losses at the gene ends were 7 bases for V and 2 bases for J; bases not matched to a gene: 5.

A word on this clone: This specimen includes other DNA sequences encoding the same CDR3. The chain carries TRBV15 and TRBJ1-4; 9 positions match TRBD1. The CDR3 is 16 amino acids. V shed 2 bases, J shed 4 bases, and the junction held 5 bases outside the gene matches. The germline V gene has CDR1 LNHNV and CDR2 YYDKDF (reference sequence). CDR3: CATSRYRDRDNEKLFF. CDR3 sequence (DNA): TGTGCCACCAGCAGATACCGGGACAGGGATAATGAAAAACTGTTTTTT.

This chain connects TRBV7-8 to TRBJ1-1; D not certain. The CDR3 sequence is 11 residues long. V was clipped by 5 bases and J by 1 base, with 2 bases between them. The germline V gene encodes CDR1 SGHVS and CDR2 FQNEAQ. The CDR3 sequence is CASSQNTEAFF. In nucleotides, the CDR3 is TGTGCCAGCAGCCAGAACACTGAAGCTTTCTTT. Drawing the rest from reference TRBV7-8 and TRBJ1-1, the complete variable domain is GAGVSQSPRYKVAKRGQDVALRCDPISGHVSLFWYQQALGQGPEFLTYFQNEAQLDKSGLPSDRFFAERPEGSVSTLKIQRTQQEDSAVYLCASSQNTEAFFGQGTRLTVV.